This T cell receptor beta chain derives from a study of response to subunit inactivated influenza vaccine. Study-level results: T cells newly recruited by each seasonal influenza vaccination are few, the authors suggested.

The germline gives CDR1 LNHDA, CDR2 SQIVND (reference sequence). The CDR3 extends over 16 amino acids. V was pared by 5 bases and J by 4 bases, with 13 bases of the junction left unmatched. TCRdb re-derived calls from the RT-PCR reads in MiXCR, one entry per CDR3 protein. This table holds around 530,000 distinct CDR3 sequences, 12% found once. Remarks on this clonotype: Its matching antigen is unknown.

The clonotype comes from a man between 50 and 59 years old who received an inactivated influenza vaccine. The chain recombines TRBV19 with TRBJ2-7; 8 bases line up with TRBD1. The sequences come from PBMCs from blood, collected on the day of vaccination. The CDR3 DNA follows: TGTGCCAGTAGTGGAGAGGTCGGACAGGGTACGTACGAGCAGTACTTC. Protein: CASSGEVGQGTYEQYF. The full variable domain, completed using reference TRBV19 and TRBJ2-7, is DGGITQSPKYLFRKEGQNVTLSCEQNLNHDAMYWYRQDPGQGLRLIYYSQIVNDFQKGDIAEGYSVSREKKESFPLTVTSAQKNPTAFYLCASSGEVGQGTYEQYFGPGTRLTVT.